These T cell receptor beta chains were read from a single sample in a study of shared clonotypes between healthy human individuals. Here immunoSEQ multiplex PCR was the method, and the copy in TCRdb shows in-frame clones only, minus some. The profile covers over 800,000 clones, with 90% to 95% appearing a single time and about 24% taken by the ten largest. Material for sequencing was naive CD8+ T cells sorted from blood. The source is a man aged 25-45 years in good health. CDR3s include the opening cysteine and the closing phenylalanine or tryptophan. The D gene is left open where the match is weak. Expanded clones are given a class, and other clones once, few, many or no size at all.

v_gene: TRBV9; d_gene: TRBD1; j_gene: TRBJ1-1; abundance: .; CDR3aa: CASSVGDRGSSEAFF; CDR3nt: TGTGCCAGCAGCGTAGGGGACAGGGGTTCTTCTGAAGCTTTCTTT
v_gene: TRBV7-2; d_gene: TRBD1; j_gene: TRBJ2-7; abundance: once; CDR3aa: CASSLQAGGVYEQYF; CDR3nt: TGTGCCAGCAGCTTACAGGCAGGGGGTGTCTACGAGCAGTACTTC
v_gene: TRBV9; d_gene: TRBD1; j_gene: TRBJ1-2; abundance: .; CDR3aa: CASSERPGQGEGYTF; CDR3nt: TGTGCCAGCAGCGAGCGCCCTGGACAGGGGGAAGGCTACACCTTC
v_gene: TRBV19; d_gene: TRBD2; j_gene: TRBJ2-1; abundance: .; CDR3aa: CASSTSGVYNEQFF; CDR3nt: TGTGCCAGTAGTACTAGCGGGGTTTACAATGAGCAGTTCTTC
v_gene: TRBV11-3; d_gene: .; j_gene: TRBJ1-1; abundance: .; CDR3aa: CASSPGEENTEAFF; CDR3nt: TGTGCCAGCAGCCCAGGAGAGGAGAACACTGAAGCTTTCTTT
v_gene: TRBV6-6; d_gene: .; j_gene: TRBJ1-2; abundance: .; CDR3aa: CASSYSVQQGDGYTF; CDR3nt: TGTGCCAGCAGTTACTCCGTCCAACAGGGTGATGGCTACACCTTC
v_gene: TRBV5-1; d_gene: .; j_gene: TRBJ2-7; abundance: once; CDR3aa: CASSLAATVPYEQYF; CDR3nt: TGCGCCAGCAGCTTGGCGGCGACAGTTCCCTACGAGCAGTACTTC
v_gene: TRBV7-3; d_gene: .; j_gene: TRBJ2-2; abundance: .; CDR3aa: CASSLYLNTGELFF; CDR3nt: TGTGCCAGCAGCTTATACTTGAACACCGGGGAGCTGTTTTTT
v_gene: TRBV27; d_gene: .; j_gene: TRBJ2-7; abundance: .; CDR3aa: CASSLSEAYEQYF; CDR3nt: TGTGCCAGCAGTTTATCGGAGGCCTACGAGCAGTACTTC
v_gene: TRBV11-2; d_gene: .; j_gene: TRBJ1-3; abundance: .; CDR3aa: CASSLVDDGSGNTIYF; CDR3nt: TGTGCCAGCAGCTTAGTAGACGACGGATCTGGAAACACCATATATTTT
v_gene: TRBV5-5; d_gene: TRBD1; j_gene: TRBJ2-7; abundance: once; CDR3aa: CASSPGQGVYEQYF; CDR3nt: TGTGCCAGCAGTCCGGGACAGGGGGTTTACGAGCAGTACTTC
v_gene: TRBV7-2; d_gene: .; j_gene: TRBJ2-6; abundance: .; CDR3aa: CASRGGRANVLTF; CDR3nt: TGTGCCAGCAGGGGAGGAAGGGCCAACGTCCTGACTTTC
v_gene: TRBV7-2; d_gene: .; j_gene: TRBJ2-2; abundance: .; CDR3aa: CASSLSPPTGELFF; CDR3nt: TGTGCCAGCAGCTTATCTCCTCCCACCGGGGAGCTGTTTTTT
v_gene: TRBV5-1; d_gene: .; j_gene: TRBJ2-7; abundance: .; CDR3aa: CASSSGTNSYEQYF; CDR3nt: TGCGCCAGCAGCTCCGGGACAAATTCCTACGAGCAGTACTTC
v_gene: TRBV7-3; d_gene: TRBD2; j_gene: TRBJ2-2; abundance: .; CDR3aa: CASSLAGVTGELFF; CDR3nt: TGTGCCAGCAGCTTAGCGGGAGTAACCGGGGAGCTGTTTTTT